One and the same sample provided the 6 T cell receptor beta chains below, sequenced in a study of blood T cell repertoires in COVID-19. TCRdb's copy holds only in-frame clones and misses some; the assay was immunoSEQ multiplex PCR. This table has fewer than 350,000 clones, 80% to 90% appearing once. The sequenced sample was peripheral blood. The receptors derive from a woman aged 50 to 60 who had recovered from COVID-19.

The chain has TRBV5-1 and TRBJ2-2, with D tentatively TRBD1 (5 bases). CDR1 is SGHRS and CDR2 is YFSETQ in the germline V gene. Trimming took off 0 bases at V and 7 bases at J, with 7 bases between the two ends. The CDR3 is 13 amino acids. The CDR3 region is CASSLGQFGELFF. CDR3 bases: TGCGCCAGCAGCTTGGGACAGTTCGGGGAGCTGTTTTTT.

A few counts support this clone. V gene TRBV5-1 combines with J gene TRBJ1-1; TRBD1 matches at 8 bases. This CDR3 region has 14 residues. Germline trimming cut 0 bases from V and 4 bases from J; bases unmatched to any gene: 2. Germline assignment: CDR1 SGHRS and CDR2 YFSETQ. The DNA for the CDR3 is TGCGCCAGCAGCTTGGAACAGGGGGGCACTGAAGCTTTCTTT. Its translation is CASSLEQGGTEAFF.

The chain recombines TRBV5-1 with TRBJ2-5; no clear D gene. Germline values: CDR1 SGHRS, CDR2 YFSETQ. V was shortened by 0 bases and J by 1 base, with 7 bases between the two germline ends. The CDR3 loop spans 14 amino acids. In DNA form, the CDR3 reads TGCGCCAGCAGCTTGGGGGCAGCCCAAGAGACCCAGTACTTC. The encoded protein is CASSLGAAQETQYF.

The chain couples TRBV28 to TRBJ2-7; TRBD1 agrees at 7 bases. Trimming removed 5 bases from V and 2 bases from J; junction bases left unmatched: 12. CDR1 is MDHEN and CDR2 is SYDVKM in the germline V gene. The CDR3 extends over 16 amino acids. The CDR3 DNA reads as TGTGCCAGCAGTGCTACAGGGGACCCCTCGACCTACGAGCAGTACTTC. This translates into CASSATGDPSTYEQYF. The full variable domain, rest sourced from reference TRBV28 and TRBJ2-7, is DVKVTQSSRYLVKRTGEKVFLECVQDMDHENMFWYRQDPGLGLRLIYFSYDVKMKEKGDIPEGYSVSREKKERFSLILESASTNQTSMYLCASSATGDPSTYEQYFGPGTRLTVT.

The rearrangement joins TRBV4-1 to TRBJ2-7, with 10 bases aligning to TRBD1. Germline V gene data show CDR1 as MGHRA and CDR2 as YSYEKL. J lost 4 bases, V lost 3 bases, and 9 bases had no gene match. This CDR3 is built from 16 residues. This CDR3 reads CASSQLTGTGAYEQYF. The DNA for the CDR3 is TGCGCCAGCAGCCAGCTAACCGGGACAGGGGCGTACGAGCAGTACTTC.

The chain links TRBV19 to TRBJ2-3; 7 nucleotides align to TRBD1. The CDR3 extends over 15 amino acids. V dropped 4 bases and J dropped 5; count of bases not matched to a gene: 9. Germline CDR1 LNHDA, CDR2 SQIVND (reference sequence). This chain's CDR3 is CASSTQTGFGDTQYF. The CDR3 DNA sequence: TGTGCCAGTAGTACTCAGACAGGGTTTGGAGATACGCAGTATTTT.